The source of this T cell receptor beta chain is a study of T cell responses to AZD1222 COVID-19 vaccine. Study-wide points: Repertoires were sampled only after the peak T cell response. Recipients of AZD1222 seropositive at baseline numbered only 5 to 7.

This CDR3 region has 16 residues. V shed 1 base, J shed 12 bases, and the junction held 11 bases outside the gene matches. The germline V gene encodes CDR1 KGHSH and CDR2 LQKENI. Using immunoSEQ multiplex PCR, the repertoire was profiled, and TCRdb retains in-frame clones only, with some absent. The data contain roughly 150,000 clones, roughly 91% of them seen just once; the ten biggest clones take up about 1.3%. To note about this clone: Its antigen is still unknown.

This rearrangement joins TRBV18 to TRBJ1-4; 10 bases agree with TRBD1. This TCR came from an adult in good health. Source: peripheral blood, taken on day 0 of AZD1222 vaccination. The CDR3 loop reads CASSPLPTGGYQELFF. CDR3 bases: TGTGCCAGCTCACCACTCCCGACAGGGGGCTATCAGGAACTGTTTTTT.